The 19 T cell receptor beta chains in this list originate from one sample, sequenced in a study of siplizumab effects on memory and regulatory T cells. Profiling relied on immunoSEQ multiplex PCR, and the TCRdb table lists in-frame clones only, not all of them. The sample has about 56,000 clones; less than 98% are singletons. The specimen sequenced was naive CD8+ T cells sorted from blood. The receptors come from a human donor in good health.

J is TRBJ2-1 and V is TRBV30; D uncertain. The germline CDR1 and CDR2 sequences are GTSNPN and SVGIG (reference sequence). CDR3 length: 15 residues. The ends were cut back, 2 bases at V and 0 bases at J, with 11 bases in the middle. The CDR3 loop reads CAWSPDSSSYNEQFF. Written as DNA, the CDR3 is TGTGCCTGGAGTCCAGACTCGAGCTCCTACAATGAGCAGTTCTTC. The full variable domain, its missing parts supplied by reference TRBV30 and TRBJ2-1, is SQTIHQWPATLVQPVGSPLSLECTVEGTSNPNLYWYRQAAGRGLQLLFYSVGIGQISSEVPQNLSASRPQDRQFILSSKKLLLSDSGFYLCAWSPDSSSYNEQFFGPGTRLTVL.

This chain connects TRBV9 to TRBJ2-7; 12 bases map to TRBD1. Trimming at V came to 4 bases and at J to 3 bases, leaving 5 bases not matched to a gene. This CDR3 comprises 15 residues. In germline, CDR1 is SGDLS, CDR2 YYNGEE. DNA for the CDR3: TGTGCCAGCAGCCAGGGACAGGGGGCGATCTACGAGCAGTACTTC. Protein sequence: CASSQGQGAIYEQYF.

This rearrangement joins TRBV19 to TRBJ2-2; no firm D call. Looked up from germline, CDR1 is LNHDA and CDR2 is SQIVND (reference sequence). This CDR3 contains 11 residues. Trimming removed 3 bases from V and 8 bases from J, with 4 bases in between. For the CDR3, the DNA is TGTGCCAGTAGTATGTGGGGGGAGCTGTTTTTT. Protein: CASSMWGELFF.

This chain joins TRBV7-8 and TRBJ2-1, with D perhaps TRBD1 (6 bases). CDR3 size: 17 residues. V gave up 5 bases and J gave up 0 bases, with 17 bases separating them. Germline V gene lookup returns CDR1 SGHVS and CDR2 FQNEAQ. The CDR3 here is CASSNHRVESSYNEQFF. The CDR3 nucleotides read TGTGCCAGCAGCAACCACAGGGTAGAGAGCTCCTACAATGAGCAGTTCTTC.

The rearrangement links TRBV5-6 to TRBJ2-1; D is ambiguous. Looked up from germline, CDR1 is SGHDT and CDR2 is YYEEEE. V lost 2 bases and J 4 bases, leaving 10 bases between the germline ends. The CDR3 loop spans 14 amino acids. The CDR3 is CASSFLTEYNEQFF. The CDR3 DNA follows: TGTGCCAGCAGCTTTTTAACGGAGTACAATGAGCAGTTCTTC.

V is TRBV30 and J is TRBJ1-4, with D possibly being TRBD1 (6 bases). Germline loops: CDR1 GTSNPN, CDR2 SVGIG (reference sequence). This CDR3 spans 13 amino acids. The V and J ends lost 2 bases and 11 bases respectively, with 15 bases between them. The CDR3 sequence is CAWSHLAGDKLFF. CDR3 coding DNA: TGTGCCTGGAGTCACTTAGCAGGGGACAAACTGTTTTTT.

For this clone: A junction end diverges from the germline sequence, so it may reflect a read error. The chain joins TRBV7-7 to TRBJ2-1; D remains unclear. This CDR3 has 13 amino acids. CDR1 is SSHAT, CDR2 FNYEAQ, per germline (reference sequence). CDR3: CASSPDLLNEQFF. CDR3 nucleotides: TGTGCTAGCAGCCCGGACCTTCTCAATGAGCAGTTCTTC. Using reference TRBV7-7 and TRBJ2-1 for the parts outside the CDR3, the full variable domain is GAGVSQSPRYKVTKRGQDVTLRCDPISSHATLYWYQQALGQGPEFLTYFNYEAQPDKSGLPSDRFSAERPEGSISTLTIQRTEQRDSAMYRCASSPDLLNEQFFGPGTRLTVL.

J is TRBJ2-3 and V is TRBV28; 11 positions match TRBD2. This CDR3 has 16 amino acids. The J segment lost 4 bases and the V segment lost 5 bases, leaving 8 bases of the junction unmatched. Germline CDR1 MDHEN, CDR2 SYDVKM. CDR3 residues: CASSLYLAGGSDTQYF. The CDR3 DNA follows: TGTGCCAGCAGTCTATATCTAGCGGGAGGATCAGATACGCAGTATTTT.

V and J are TRBV4-3 and TRBJ2-7; either TRBD1 or TRBD2 may fit D (5 bases each). Germline assignment: CDR1 LGHNA and CDR2 YSLEER. V was trimmed by 1 base and J by 0 bases, leaving 16 bases between them. CDR3 size: 17 residues. Written as DNA, the CDR3 is TGCGCCAGCAGCCAAGGCCCTCCGGGGCCCCGCTCCTACGAGCAGTACTTC. This translates into CASSQGPPGPRSYEQYF.

The V call is TRBV9, the J call TRBJ2-1; the match to TRBD2 covers 9 bases. Germline V gene lookup returns CDR1 SGDLS and CDR2 YYNGEE. The V segment lost 0 bases and the J segment 7 bases; nucleotides outside the gene matches: 5. There are 15 residues in the CDR3. The CDR3 DNA sequence: TGTGCCAGCAGCGTAGGGCTAGCGGGAAGGAATGAGCAGTTCTTC. It is translated as CASSVGLAGRNEQFF.

CDR3 residues: CASRRTVGANVLTF. CDR3 nucleotides: TGTGCCAGCAGAAGGACAGTGGGGGCCAACGTCCTGACTTTC. The chain uses TRBV28 and TRBJ2-6; TRBD1 is a possible D gene (6 bases). Germline V gene sequence: CDR1 MDHEN, CDR2 SYDVKM. The CDR3 loop spans 14 amino acids. Trimming took off 6 bases at V and 4 bases at J, with 10 bases between the two ends.

The V call is TRBV5-1, the J call TRBJ1-1; 9 bases are a match to TRBD1. CDR1 and CDR2 from the germline V gene are SGHRS and YFSETQ. The CDR3 is made up of 15 amino acids. V gave up 3 bases and J gave up 1 base; unmatched junction bases: 4. The CDR3 region is CASSSPGQGNTEAFF. Here the CDR3 DNA reads TGCGCCAGCAGCTCTCCGGGACAGGGGAACACTGAAGCTTTCTTT.

This chain links TRBV9 with TRBJ2-3; the D gene could be TRBD1 or TRBD2 (6 bases each). The V gene's germline CDR1 is SGDLS and CDR2 YYNGEE. V was cut by 4 bases and J by 5 bases, with 14 bases left in between. CDR3 length equals 14 residues. CDR3 amino acids: CASSPPGGEDTQYF. CDR3 in DNA: TGTGCCAGCAGCCCCCCCGGGGGCGAAGATACGCAGTATTTT.

The gene calls are TRBV2 and TRBJ2-1, with TRBD2 matching 10 bases. The ends lost 5 bases at V and 4 bases at J; junction bases unmatched: 5. The CDR3 consists of 15 residues. CDR1 and CDR2 (germline): SNHLY, FYNNEI. The CDR3 is CASSLTSGVYNEQFF. The CDR3 DNA follows: TGTGCCAGCAGTCTTACTAGCGGGGTTTACAATGAGCAGTTCTTC.

In its sample, this clone was seen once. The chain joins TRBV11-2 to TRBJ2-7; D gene unclear. The V end lost 1 base, the J end lost 7 bases, and 17 bases lay between the germline ends. The CDR3 consists of 15 residues. The germline V gene has CDR1 SGHAT and CDR2 FQNNGV. The CDR3 loop is CASSLAFRIAVEQYF. CDR3 sequence (DNA): TGTGCCAGCAGCTTAGCCTTCCGGATAGCAGTGGAGCAGTACTTC.

The rearrangement links TRBV5-6 to TRBJ1-1; D not resolved. Germline V gene sequence: CDR1 SGHDT, CDR2 YYEEEE. V lost 2 bases to trimming and J lost 4 bases, with 6 bases between them. The length of the CDR3 is 12 residues. The CDR3 sequence: CASSFGLTEAFF. In nucleotides, the CDR3 is TGTGCCAGCAGCTTTGGCCTCACTGAAGCTTTCTTT.

This clone was counted a single time. This sequence joins TRBV2 and TRBJ1-2; D not resolved. V lost 8 bases and J 8 bases, leaving 24 bases between the germline ends. The CDR3 extends over 15 amino acids. Germline CDR1 reads SNHLY; CDR2 reads FYNNEI. CDR3 sequence: CASFLKSGLTRGYTF. CDR3 bases: TGTGCCAGCTTTTTAAAGAGCGGCCTGACCAGGGGCTACACCTTC.

The chain recombines TRBV11-3 with TRBJ2-7, with 13 positions matching TRBD2. CDR3 length equals 19 residues. Germline values: CDR1 SGHNT, CDR2 YENEEA. V lost 4 bases and J lost 6; bases outside the gene matches: 18. The CDR3 is CASSSPLGLAGNPLLEQYF. The DNA for the CDR3 is TGTGCCAGCAGCTCCCCCCTGGGACTAGCGGGAAATCCCCTACTCGAGCAGTACTTC.

This clone has just one count. The V gene is TRBV10-3, the J gene TRBJ2-7, with 12 positions matching TRBD2. CDR3 length: 13 amino acids. V dropped 6 bases and J dropped 4; count of bases not matched to a gene: 1. Germline CDR1 and CDR2: ENHRY and SYGVKD. The CDR3 protein is CAIRGLAGYEQYF. CDR3 sequence (DNA): TGTGCCATCAGGGGACTAGCGGGTTACGAGCAGTACTTC.